This TCR beta chain was observed in a study of technical replicates of blood from a few donors. The table came from immunoSEQ multiplex PCR; TCRdb's copy has only in-frame clones and leaves some out. In the table there are 50,000 to 70,000 clones, around 87% of which are singletons. V shed 3 bases and J 5 bases; nucleotides not matched to a gene: 4. The CDR3 has 13 residues. Germline CDR1 SGHRS, CDR2 YFSETQ. This TCR was sampled from a human donor in good health. Some clones in this sample may be carry-over from other donors' samples. Material: PBMCs. V and J are TRBV5-1 and TRBJ1-1, with 7 nucleotides matching TRBD1. The chain's CDR3 is CASSYDRVTEAFF. CDR3 nucleotide sequence: TGCGCCAGCAGCTACGACAGGGTTACTGAAGCTTTCTTT.